This passage covers 18 T cell receptor beta chains from one sample sequenced in a study of shared clonotypes between healthy human individuals. Libraries were prepared by immunoSEQ multiplex PCR; TCRdb keeps only in-frame clonotypes and omits some of them. The sample lists more than 900,000 clones; about four fifths were seen once. Sample: memory CD4+ T cells from PBMCs. Specified subset: CD45RA-negative fraction. Receptor source: a man aged 18 to 29 in good health. Some clones in this sample may be carry-over from other donors' samples.

The V gene is TRBV7-6, the J gene TRBJ1-6, with TRBD1 matching over 7 bases. Looked up from germline, CDR1 is SGHVS and CDR2 is FNYEAQ. The CDR3 covers 15 residues. V was clipped by 5 bases and J by 7 bases; unmatched bases: 8. The CDR3 is CASSGRQGRNSPLHF. CDR3 in DNA: TGTGCCAGCAGCGGACGACAGGGCCGGAATTCACCCCTCCACTTT.

The chain couples TRBV2 to TRBJ2-5, with 9 bases fitting TRBD1. This CDR3 is 12 amino acids long. Germline V gene data show CDR1 as SNHLY and CDR2 as FYNNEI. J gave up 5 bases and V 10 bases, and 5 bases lay outside the gene matches. The CDR3 DNA is TGTGCCAACACGGACAGGGGTGAGACCCAGTACTTC. The encoded protein is CANTDRGETQYF.

This chain uses TRBV28 with TRBJ1-4, with D hard to call. Trimming removed 7 bases at V and 2 bases at J, with 5 bases between. The germline gives CDR1 MDHEN, CDR2 SYDVKM. CDR3 length: 12 residues. CDR3 nucleotides: TGTGCCAGCAAGGAGACTAATGAAAAACTGTTTTTT. It is translated as CASKETNEKLFF.

The chain recombines TRBV5-5 with TRBJ2-3; 11 bases fit TRBD2. V shed 4 bases and J 0 bases; nucleotides not matched to a gene: 1. The V gene's germline CDR1 is SGHKS and CDR2 YYEKEE (reference sequence). The CDR3 totals 15 residues. The CDR3 sequence: CASSLAGGSTDTQYF. DNA of the CDR3: TGTGCCAGCAGCCTAGCGGGGGGAAGCACAGATACGCAGTATTTT. The whole variable domain, filled in from reference TRBV5-5 and TRBJ2-3, reads DAGVTQSPTHLIKTRGQQVTLRCSPISGHKSVSWYQQVLGQGPQFIFQYYEKEERGRGNFPDRFSARQFPNYSSELNVNALLLGDSALYLCASSLAGGSTDTQYFGPGTRLTVL.

The rearrangement uses TRBV6-6 and TRBJ2-7, with D possibly TRBD2 on 5 matching bases. This CDR3 spans 14 amino acids. Germline-derived CDR1 and CDR2 are MNHNY and SVGAGI (reference sequence). The germline V and J ends were trimmed by 0 bases and 7 bases, with 13 bases remaining between them. The CDR3 DNA follows: TGTGCCAGCAGTTACTCTCGTCCCCCGGGAGAGCAGTACTTC. Its translation is CASSYSRPPGEQYF.

J is TRBJ2-5 and V is TRBV7-3, with D tentatively TRBD1 (6 bases). Germline V gene sequence: CDR1 SGHTA, CDR2 FQGTGA. V was clipped by 5 bases and J by 4 bases, with 11 bases between them. This CDR3 is 13 amino acids long. The CDR3 reads CASSPGALETQYF. Written as DNA, the CDR3 is TGTGCCAGCAGCCCAGGGGCTTTAGAGACCCAGTACTTC.

This clone was detected once. The gene calls are TRBV18 and TRBJ1-1, with 7 bases fitting TRBD1. The junction had 6 bases not matched to a gene; V was cut back by 5 bases and J by 6 bases. Germline loops: CDR1 KGHSH, CDR2 LQKENI. The CDR3 consists of 13 residues. The CDR3 protein is CASSTFGTAEAFF. The CDR3 coding sequence is TGTGCCAGCTCAACTTTTGGGACAGCTGAAGCTTTCTTT.

The chain is built from TRBV2 and TRBJ2-3, with 10 bases lining up with TRBD1. The junction had 6 bases not matched to a gene; V was cut back by 6 bases and J by 3 bases. The CDR3 is made up of 15 amino acids. In germline, CDR1 is SNHLY, CDR2 FYNNEI. The CDR3 here is CASRVTGGRTDTQYF. In nucleotides, the CDR3 is TGTGCCAGCAGGGTGACAGGGGGCAGGACAGATACGCAGTATTTT.

V gene TRBV20-1 combines with J gene TRBJ1-2; D unclear. Germline V gene data show CDR1 as DFQATT and CDR2 as SNEGSKA (reference sequence). This CDR3 region has 9 residues. This CDR3 reads CSTSGSYTF. The CDR3 DNA is TGCAGCACAAGTGGGAGCTACACCTTC.

This clone was counted a single time. V gene TRBV12-5 combines with J gene TRBJ2-2; 9 bases line up with TRBD2. Germline values: CDR1 LGHNT, CDR2 FRNRAP. Trimming at V came to 4 bases and at J to 0 bases, leaving 9 bases not matched to a gene. The CDR3 spans 18 residues. CDR3 nucleotide sequence: TGTGCTAGTGGTTCACCACTAGCGGGCAGCGCGAACACCGGGGAGCTGTTTTTT. The encoded protein is CASGSPLAGSANTGELFF.

The chain joins TRBV13 to TRBJ2-1; 9 nucleotides line up with TRBD1. Germline V lookup: CDR1 PRHDT, CDR2 FYEKMQ (reference sequence). The CDR3 consists of 16 residues. After removal of 2 bases from V and 6 bases from J, the junction contained 8 bases not matched to a gene. The CDR3 protein is CASSLRWGTGRNEQFF. DNA of the CDR3: TGTGCCAGCAGCTTACGGTGGGGGACAGGGCGCAATGAGCAGTTCTTC.

V is TRBV5-6 and J is TRBJ1-1, with a weak D call TRBD1 (5 bases). V gave up 3 bases and J gave up 6 bases, with 12 bases separating them. This CDR3 comprises 13 residues. The germline CDR1 and CDR2 sequences are SGHDT and YYEEEE. CDR3 DNA sequence: TGTGCCAGCAGCTGGGGCGCAGCCTCTGAAGCTTTCTTT. Protein sequence: CASSWGAASEAFF.

This chain uses TRBV6-1 with TRBJ2-6; D is undetermined. The CDR3 is 12 amino acids. Looked up from germline, CDR1 is MNHNS and CDR2 is SASEGT. The V end lost 10 bases, the J end lost 4 bases, and 8 bases lay between the germline ends. The CDR3 nucleotides read TGTGCCACCCAAAACGGGGCCAACGTCCTGACTTTC. Protein: CATQNGANVLTF.

The rearrangement joins TRBV30 to TRBJ2-7; TRBD1 is a possible D gene (6 bases). The CDR3 totals 13 residues. V dropped 3 bases and J dropped 3 bases, with 12 bases sitting between them. CDR1 and CDR2 from the germline V gene are GTSNPN and SVGIG (reference sequence). CDR3 region: CAWRRTAYYEQYF. The CDR3 coding sequence is TGTGCCTGGAGACGGACAGCCTACTACGAGCAGTACTTC.

The chain joins TRBV6-5 to TRBJ2-7; 12 positions agree with TRBD2. The length of the CDR3 is 15 residues. CDR1 is MNHEY, CDR2 SVGAGI, per germline. With 6 bases clipped from V and 0 bases from J, the junction kept 3 bases outside the gene matches. The CDR3 sequence is CASRGTSGFSYEQYF. The CDR3 region has the DNA TGTGCCAGCAGGGGGACTAGCGGGTTCTCCTACGAGCAGTACTTC.

The rearrangement links TRBV7-3 to TRBJ2-2, with 8 nucleotides matching TRBD2. CDR1 is SGHTA, CDR2 FQGTGA, per germline. Trimming removed 4 bases from V and 1 base from J; junction bases left unmatched: 8. The CDR3 contains 17 residues. The DNA of the CDR3 is TGTGCCAGCAGCTCCGGGAGGGCCCGCCTGAACACCGGGGAGCTGTTTTTT. It translates to CASSSGRARLNTGELFF.

As concerns this clone: A read error is possible here, since a much larger clone lies one base away. The chain carries TRBV2 and TRBJ2-7; weak D call: TRBD1 (6 bases). Trimming left V 5 bases short and J 2 bases short, with 10 bases between. This CDR3 comprises 13 residues. In germline, CDR1 is SNHLY, CDR2 FYNNEI. The CDR3: CASSYREAYEQYF. The CDR3 DNA reads as TGTGCCAGCAGTTACAGGGAAGCCTACGAGCAGTACTTC. Full variable domain (remainder filled in from reference TRBV2 and TRBJ2-7): EPEVTQTPSHQVTQMGQEVILRCVPISNHLYFYWYRQILGQKVEFLVSFYNNEISEKSEIFDDQFSVERPDGSNFTLKIRSTKLEDSAMYFCASSYREAYEQYFGPGTRLTVT.

The chain combines TRBV5-1 with TRBJ2-2, with 7 nucleotides matching TRBD2. Germline values: CDR1 SGHRS, CDR2 YFSETQ. This CDR3 is built from 14 residues. Losses at the gene ends were 0 bases for V and 7 bases for J; bases not matched to a gene: 3. The DNA of the CDR3 is TGCGCCAGCAGCTTGGCAGCGGGAAGCGGGGAGCTGTTTTTT. Residues: CASSLAAGSGELFF.